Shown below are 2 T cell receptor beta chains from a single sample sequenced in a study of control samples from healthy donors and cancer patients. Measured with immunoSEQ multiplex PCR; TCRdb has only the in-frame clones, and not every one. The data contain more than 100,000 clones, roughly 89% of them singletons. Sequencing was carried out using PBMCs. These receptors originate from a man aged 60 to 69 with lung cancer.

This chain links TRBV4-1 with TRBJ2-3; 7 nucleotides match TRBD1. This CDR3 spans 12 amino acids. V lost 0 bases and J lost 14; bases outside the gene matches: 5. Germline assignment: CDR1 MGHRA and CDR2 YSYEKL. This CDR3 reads CASSQEVTGLYF. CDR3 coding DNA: TGCGCCAGCAGCCAAGAAGTGACAGGGCTGTATTTT.

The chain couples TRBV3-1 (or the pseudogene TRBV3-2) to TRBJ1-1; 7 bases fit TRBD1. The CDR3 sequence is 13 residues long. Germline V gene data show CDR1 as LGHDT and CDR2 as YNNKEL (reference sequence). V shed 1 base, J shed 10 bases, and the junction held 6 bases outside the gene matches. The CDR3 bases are TGTGCCAGCAGCCAAGTTTGGACAGGCGGAGCTTTCTTT. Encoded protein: CASSQVWTGGAFF.